This T cell receptor beta chain was sequenced during a study of blood T cell repertoires in COVID-19. The V gene's germline CDR1 is SNHLY and CDR2 FYNNEI. The V and J ends lost 5 bases and 4 bases respectively, with 8 bases between them. CDR3 size: 12 residues. Libraries were prepared by immunoSEQ multiplex PCR; TCRdb keeps only in-frame clonotypes and omits some of them. In the table there are 230,000 or so clones, about four fifths of which are singletons. Sequencing used peripheral blood. This chain joins TRBV2 and TRBJ1-1; TRBD1 is a possible D gene (5 bases). The TCR originated in a man between 40 and 49 years old with active or convalescent COVID-19. CDR3 residues: CASSPRATEAFF. The CDR3 DNA follows: TGTGCCAGCAGTCCCAGGGCCACTGAAGCTTTCTTT.